One and the same sample provided the 4 T cell receptor beta chains below, sequenced in a study of blood T cell repertoires in COVID-19. The method was immunoSEQ multiplex PCR; TCRdb's version includes in-frame clones alone and lacks a portion of them. This table has tens of thousands of clones, about 93% appearing once. Sequencing input: peripheral blood. The receptors derive from a woman aged 50 to 65 in a cohort sampled during active COVID-19.

This rearrangement joins TRBV12-5 to TRBJ1-3; 8 positions match TRBD1. CDR3 length equals 16 residues. The germline V gene has CDR1 LGHNT and CDR2 FRNRAP. V gave up 1 base and J gave up 0 bases; unmatched junction bases: 2. The CDR3 here is CASGLAQGVSGNTIYF. The DNA of the CDR3 is TGTGCTAGTGGTTTGGCACAGGGGGTCTCTGGAAACACCATATATTTT.

The chain is built from TRBV3-1 (or the pseudogene TRBV3-2) and TRBJ2-2, with a possible D match to TRBD1 (6 bases). Germline V gene lookup returns CDR1 LGHDT and CDR2 YNNKEL (reference sequence). The CDR3 extends over 14 amino acids. Between the trimmed V and J ends, which lost 3 bases and 6 bases, there was a span of 11 bases. In nucleotides, the CDR3 is TGTGCCAGCAGCCACCTACAGGGTTCCGGGGAGCTGTTTTTT. The encoded protein is CASSHLQGSGELFF.

The CDR3: CASSYEARSPLHF. The CDR3, as DNA: TGTGCCAGCAGTTATGAGGCGCGTTCACCCCTCCACTTT. V is TRBV6-2 or TRBV6-3 and J is TRBJ1-6, with D hard to call. Germline V CDR1 and CDR2: MNHEY, SVGEGT. V was cut by 3 bases and J by 9 bases, with 9 bases left in between. The CDR3 covers 13 residues.

CDR3 in amino acids: CATSSDRVSSYGYTF. The CDR3 bases are TGTGCCACCAGCAGTGACAGGGTCTCTAGCTATGGCTACACCTTC. V is TRBV15 and J is TRBJ1-2; 7 bases are a match to TRBD1. CDR1 LNHNV and CDR2 YYDKDF come from the germline V gene (reference sequence). V trimming: 3 bases; J trimming: 4 bases; junction bases outside the gene matches: 8. CDR3 length: 15 amino acids.